Listed here are 26 T cell receptor beta chains from one sample, sequenced in a study of cytomegalovirus exposure and HLA in healthy donors. Both 60 Vbeta primers and 13 Jbeta primers went into the PCR. Repertoires were generated with immunoSEQ multiplex PCR, while TCRdb's copy carries only in-frame clones and drops some. This sample yields under 95,000 clones, of which 70% to 80% are seen a single time; about 15% belongs to the top ten. The sample comprised PBMCs. The receptors here all came from a woman aged 40 to 50 in good health and CMV-seropositive.

The genes are TRBV7-8 and TRBJ2-3; 7 bases map to TRBD2. This CDR3 has 15 amino acids. V gave up 3 bases and J gave up 4 bases; unmatched junction bases: 7. Germline V gene sequence: CDR1 SGHVS, CDR2 FQNEAQ. In DNA, the CDR3 is TGTGCCAGCAGCTTGGGGGGGGGAGGTCCAGATACGCAGTATTTT. Its protein product is CASSLGGGGPDTQYF. Full variable domain (missing parts from reference TRBV7-8 and TRBJ2-3): GAGVSQSPRYKVAKRGQDVALRCDPISGHVSLFWYQQALGQGPEFLTYFQNEAQLDKSGLPSDRFFAERPEGSVSTLKIQRTQQEDSAVYLCASSLGGGGPDTQYFGPGTRLTVL.

This rearrangement joins TRBV7-8 to TRBJ1-5; 8 bases match TRBD1. This CDR3 comprises 14 residues. V dropped 6 bases and J dropped 5; count of bases not matched to a gene: 6. Germline V gene sequence: CDR1 SGHVS, CDR2 FQNEAQ. This CDR3 is CASSQDRGDQPQHF. The CDR3, as DNA: TGTGCCAGCAGTCAAGACAGGGGCGATCAGCCCCAGCATTTT.

This clone appeared a few times. The chain combines TRBV7-9 with TRBJ2-7; a weak D match, TRBD2 (6 bases). The V gene lost 1 base and the J gene lost 7 bases, with 14 bases spanning the gap. The CDR3 totals 14 residues. Germline CDR1 and CDR2: SEHNR and FQNEAQ (reference sequence). CDR3 sequence: CASSLGRTRGEQYF. CDR3 nucleotide sequence: TGTGCCAGCAGCTTAGGGCGGACACGGGGGGAGCAGTACTTC.

This clone is a singleton in its sample. The chain has TRBV7-2 and TRBJ2-1; 14 nucleotides align to TRBD2. CDR1 and CDR2 (germline): SGHTA, FQGNSA. The CDR3 spans 16 residues. The V and J ends lost 4 bases and 7 bases, in that order; junction bases with no gene match: 6. The CDR3 loop reads CASSSRLAGGRNEQFF. The CDR3 coding sequence is TGTGCCAGCAGCTCCCGACTAGCGGGAGGGCGGAATGAGCAGTTCTTC.

The CDR3 loop is CASRHRVSSGNTIYF. CDR3 sequence (DNA): TGTGCCAGCAGACACAGGGTTAGCTCTGGAAACACCATATATTTT. This chain connects TRBV5-6 to TRBJ1-3, with D maybe TRBD1 (6 bases). Trimming left V 5 bases short and J 0 bases short, with 12 bases between. CDR1 is SGHDT, CDR2 YYEEEE, per germline. CDR3 length: 15 residues.

The chain links TRBV4-3 to TRBJ2-3; 8 bases line up with TRBD2. Losses at the gene ends were 4 bases for V and 3 bases for J; bases not matched to a gene: 9. Germline values: CDR1 LGHNA, CDR2 YSLEER. This CDR3 contains 16 residues. The CDR3 DNA reads as TGCGCCAGCAGCCGTACGTTGGTAGCGGGGACAGATACGCAGTATTTT. Amino acid sequence: CASSRTLVAGTDTQYF.

This chain uses TRBV5-1 with TRBJ1-2; 11 bases agree with TRBD1. The CDR3 spans 15 residues. With V trimmed by 5 bases and J by 8 bases, 11 bases remained unmatched. Germline V lookup: CDR1 SGHRS, CDR2 YFSETQ. The chain's CDR3 is CASRPPPGQGEGYTF. DNA for the CDR3: TGCGCCAGCAGGCCCCCCCCGGGACAGGGGGAAGGCTACACCTTC.

This chain links TRBV6-1 with TRBJ1-1; D is uncertain. CDR3 size: 14 residues. Germline values: CDR1 MNHNS, CDR2 SASEGT. V lost 6 bases and J 0 bases, leaving 11 bases between the germline ends. CDR3: CASRGVGLNTEAFF. The CDR3 nucleotides are TGTGCCAGCAGGGGAGTCGGTTTGAACACTGAAGCTTTCTTT.

The sample holds a few counts of this clone. V is TRBV6-1 and J is TRBJ2-7, with D perhaps matching TRBD2 (6 bases). The V and J ends lost 6 bases and 2 bases respectively, with 17 bases between them. Germline V gene lookup returns CDR1 MNHNS and CDR2 SASEGT. This CDR3 is 15 amino acids long. CDR3 in DNA: TGTGCCAGCAGCGACCCCCGGGGAGGAACCTACGAGCAGTACTTC. It is translated as CASSDPRGGTYEQYF.

This clone was picked up a small number of times. This chain joins TRBV18 and TRBJ1-1; 7 bases fit TRBD1. This CDR3 spans 14 amino acids. J gave up 3 bases and V 5 bases, and 6 bases lay outside the gene matches. Looked up from germline, CDR1 is KGHSH and CDR2 is LQKENI. This CDR3 reads CASSSGQEDTEAFF. The CDR3, as DNA: TGTGCCAGCTCATCCGGACAGGAGGACACTGAAGCTTTCTTT.

This clone was picked up one time. The chain is built from TRBV18 and TRBJ2-7, with 10 bases identical to TRBD2. The CDR3 length is 14 residues. Trimming at V came to 6 bases and at J to 8 bases, leaving 10 bases not matched to a gene. Germline lookup yields CDR1 KGHSH and CDR2 LQKENI. The CDR3 reads CASSLGLAGEKQYF. DNA of the CDR3: TGTGCCAGCTCCCTGGGGCTAGCGGGGGAAAAGCAGTACTTC.

This clone has only one observation. This chain joins TRBV7-9 and TRBJ2-5, with TRBD1 as a possible D gene (5 bases). The V end lost 1 base, the J end lost 1 base, and 7 bases lay between the germline ends. CDR1 is SEHNR, CDR2 FQNEAQ, per germline (reference sequence). The CDR3 consists of 14 residues. The CDR3 coding sequence is TGTGCCAGCAGCTTAGTAGGGGTCCAAGAGACCCAGTACTTC. Amino acid sequence: CASSLVGVQETQYF. The full variable domain, rest sourced from reference TRBV7-9 and TRBJ2-5, is DTGVSQNPRHKITKRGQNVTFRCDPISEHNRLYWYRQTLGQGPEFLTYFQNEAQLEKSRLLSDRFSAERPKGSFSTLEIQRTEQGDSAMYLCASSLVGVQETQYFGPGTRLLVL.

The chain employs TRBV7-9 and TRBJ2-1; the D gene is possibly TRBD1 (5 bases). Trimming took 7 bases from V and 8 from J, leaving 15 bases between them. CDR3 size: 13 residues. The germline CDR1 and CDR2 sequences are SEHNR and FQNEAQ (reference sequence). The CDR3 protein is CASKPQEIYEQFF. The CDR3 DNA follows: TGTGCCAGCAAGCCACAGGAGATCTATGAGCAGTTCTTC.

This clone appeared a few times. This rearrangement joins TRBV15 to TRBJ2-3; 8 bases are shared with TRBD1. Unmatched junction bases numbered 3, after V lost 4 bases and J lost 3 bases. This CDR3 has 14 amino acids. CDR1 and CDR2 (germline): LNHNV, YYDKDF (reference sequence). CDR3 DNA: TGTGCCACCAGCACCCGACAGGGGACAGATACGCAGTATTTT. Its protein is CATSTRQGTDTQYF.

J is TRBJ1-1 and V is TRBV18, with D perhaps TRBD1 (5 bases). CDR3 length: 14 residues. V lost 2 bases, J lost 5 bases, and 12 bases lay in between. CDR1 is KGHSH and CDR2 is LQKENI in the germline V gene. CDR3 in amino acids: CASSPTPTVTEAFF. The DNA of the CDR3 is TGTGCCAGCTCACCAACCCCGACAGTAACTGAAGCTTTCTTT.

The genes are TRBV7-9 and TRBJ2-3; 7 bases are a match to TRBD1. Germline V lookup: CDR1 SEHNR, CDR2 FQNEAQ (reference sequence). V was pared by 5 bases and J by 2 bases, with 4 bases of the junction left unmatched. This CDR3 spans 14 amino acids. CDR3 sequence: CASSHRGPTDTQYF. The DNA of the CDR3 is TGTGCCAGCAGCCACAGGGGTCCCACAGATACGCAGTATTTT.

The V gene is TRBV6-5, the J gene TRBJ1-1; 7 bases fit TRBD1. Looked up from germline, CDR1 is MNHEY and CDR2 is SVGAGI. The CDR3 has 12 residues. V dropped 10 bases and J dropped 3; count of bases not matched to a gene: 5. Here the CDR3 DNA reads TGTGCCACTACAGGGGAGTACACTGAAGCTTTCTTT. Encoded protein: CATTGEYTEAFF.

The chain carries TRBV15 and TRBJ2-5; 7 bases map to TRBD2. V lost 3 bases to trimming and J lost 5 bases; unmatched junction nucleotides: 6. The V gene's germline CDR1 is LNHNV and CDR2 YYDKDF (reference sequence). The CDR3 runs 14 residues. CDR3 loop: CATSSRGGAETQYF. CDR3 coding DNA: TGTGCCACCAGCAGCCGCGGGGGTGCGGAGACCCAGTACTTC.

J is TRBJ1-1 and V is TRBV20-1; the D gene is possibly TRBD1 (5 bases). Germline-derived CDR1 and CDR2 are DFQATT and SNEGSKA (reference sequence). This CDR3 has 11 residues. V was pared by 5 bases and J by 8 bases, with 12 bases between. The CDR3 DNA reads as TGCAGTGCTCCTTGGGGGGGAGAAGCTTTCTTT. It encodes CSAPWGGEAFF.

The table lists this clone with a few counts. The V and J genes are TRBV6-5 and TRBJ1-1; D gene uncertain. Germline assignment: CDR1 MNHEY and CDR2 SVGAGI. V was trimmed by 6 bases and J by 10 bases, leaving 12 bases between them. The CDR3 spans 11 residues. The CDR3 loop reads CASRNQVRAFF. In DNA form, the CDR3 reads TGTGCCAGCAGAAACCAGGTACGAGCTTTCTTT.

This clone showed up just a few times. The chain employs TRBV27 and TRBJ2-2; D is ambiguous. The V and J ends lost 6 bases and 1 base respectively, with 6 bases between them. CDR3 length: 13 amino acids. In germline, CDR1 is MNHEY, CDR2 SMNVEV (reference sequence). The chain's CDR3 is CASRVRNTGELFF. The CDR3 DNA reads TGTGCCAGCAGAGTGCGGAACACCGGGGAGCTGTTTTTT.

The chain employs TRBV11-3 and TRBJ1-1; D call uncertain. The CDR3 has 13 amino acids. Germline V lookup: CDR1 SGHNT, CDR2 YENEEA. V lost 5 bases to trimming and J lost 3 bases, with 10 bases between them. The chain's CDR3 is CASSLNRDTEAFF. Written as DNA, the CDR3 is TGTGCCAGCAGCCTTAACAGAGACACTGAAGCTTTCTTT. Full variable domain (rest looked up from reference TRBV11-3 and TRBJ1-1): EAGVVQSPRYKIIEKKQPVAFWCNPISGHNTLYWYLQNLGQGPELLIRYENEEAVDDSQLPKDRFSAERLKGVDSTLKIQPAELGDSAVYLCASSLNRDTEAFFGQGTRLTVV.

This sequence joins TRBV19 and TRBJ1-6, with 8 bases aligning to TRBD1. The CDR3 is 16 amino acids. The germline V gene encodes CDR1 LNHDA and CDR2 SQIVND (reference sequence). J gave up 3 bases and V 4 bases, and 5 bases lay outside the gene matches. The CDR3 region has the DNA TGTGCCAGTAGTACCGGACAGGGCGGCTATAATTCACCCCTCCACTTT. Translation gives CASSTGQGGYNSPLHF. Variable domain in full (rest from reference TRBV19 and TRBJ1-6): DGGITQSPKYLFRKEGQNVTLSCEQNLNHDAMYWYRQDPGQGLRLIYYSQIVNDFQKGDIAEGYSVSREKKESFPLTVTSAQKNPTAFYLCASSTGQGGYNSPLHFGNGTRLTVT.

The chain employs TRBV7-2 and TRBJ2-7, with D perhaps matching TRBD2 (5 bases). The CDR3 covers 14 residues. Trimming removed 0 bases at V and 7 bases at J, with 13 bases between. Germline V lookup: CDR1 SGHTA, CDR2 FQGNSA. CDR3 DNA: TGTGCCAGCAGCTTAGCCAGCGGCCTAGGGGAGCAGTACTTC. Translation: CASSLASGLGEQYF.

Note on this clone: Other DNA sequences in the sample encode the same CDR3. The rearrangement uses TRBV2 and TRBJ1-1; 7 bases align to TRBD1. V dropped 9 bases and J dropped 1; count of bases not matched to a gene: 2. Germline lookup yields CDR1 SNHLY and CDR2 FYNNEI. This CDR3 spans 12 amino acids. CDR3 loop: CASRQGNTEAFF. CDR3 bases: TGTGCCAGTCGACAGGGGAACACTGAAGCTTTCTTT.

This clone showed up just once. This sequence joins TRBV20-1 and TRBJ2-1, with D perhaps TRBD2 (5 bases). There are 10 residues in the CDR3. Germline-derived CDR1 and CDR2 are DFQATT and SNEGSKA (reference sequence). CDR3 protein: CTLPGSEQFF. In DNA, the CDR3 is TGCACCTTACCGGGATCGGAGCAGTTCTTC.